The following is a T cell receptor (beta chain) sequence with its context. Other DNA sequences in the sample encode the same CDR3. The primer mix had 60 Vbeta and 13 Jbeta primers. Only in-frame clones appear in the TCRdb table, and some are missing; sequencing was by immunoSEQ multiplex PCR. The sample has 95,000 to 150,000 clones, 78% seen once. The data originate from a study of cytomegalovirus exposure and HLA in healthy donors. Germline V lookup: CDR1 ENHRY, CDR2 SYGVKD. This CDR3 has 12 residues. V was pared by 5 bases and J by 4 bases, with 5 bases between. The V gene is TRBV10-3, the J gene TRBJ2-2; D not resolved. What was sequenced was PBMCs. The source is a woman aged 25 to 39 in good health and CMV-seropositive. The CDR3 spells CAISSGTGELFF. The DNA for the CDR3 is TGTGCCATCAGTTCCGGCACCGGGGAGCTGTTTTTT.